Listed below are T cell receptor beta chains from one sample, sequenced in a study of monozygotic twins with inflammatory bowel disease. TCRdb re-called the 5' RACE reads and gives one entry per CDR3 protein, without DNA. This table lists a few hundred thousand distinct CDR3 sequences. The sequencing sample was made of blood. These receptors were obtained from a human donor with ulcerative colitis or Crohn's disease, or a healthy co-twin of an affected twin (not recorded which). CDR3s include the opening cysteine and the closing phenylalanine or tryptophan.

TRBV5-4	TRBJ1-6	CASSFPDPNSPLHF
TRBV12-3/TRBV12-4	TRBJ1-2	CASSSRQGGYGYTF
TRBV7-9	TRBJ2-5	CASSFLVPETQYF
TRBV20-1	TRBJ2-3	CSARDRSGGAPDTQYF
TRBV6-1	TRBJ1-6	CASSEPRQEGSPLHF
TRBV12-3/TRBV12-4	TRBJ1-3	CASGTAISGNTIYF
TRBV10-3	TRBJ2-1	CAISGPKRGGDEQFF
TRBV12-3/TRBV12-4	TRBJ2-1	CASSSTGYNEQFF
TRBV5-1	TRBJ2-7	CASSLGEPYEQYF
TRBV7-9	TRBJ2-7	CASSPGRQYEQYF
TRBV7-6	TRBJ1-6	CASSSIPLAGTGGHSPLHF
TRBV5-6	TRBJ2-1	CASSLTSGGEDEQFF
TRBV6-5	TRBJ2-3	CASSYSTVGVDTQYF
TRBV7-3	TRBJ1-6	CASSKEASSYNSPLHF
TRBV5-1	TRBJ1-1	CASSLVGGAEAFF
TRBV3-1	TRBJ1-2	CASSYFGQGKYGYTF
TRBV5-1	TRBJ1-4	CASSSGPGSGEKLFF
TRBV12-3/TRBV12-4	TRBJ2-1	CASSLVDREWQFF
TRBV6-1	TRBJ2-1	CASSDPGGGNEQFF
TRBV24-1	TRBJ2-1	CATSKVAGGYNEQFF
TRBV19	TRBJ1-2	CASSMGQGRFYGYTF
TRBV20-1	TRBJ2-3	CSAREAGARTDTQYF
TRBV5-1	TRBJ2-2	CASSNGTSYAGELFF
TRBV25-1	TRBJ1-4	CAASVQGAGEKLFF
TRBV7-3	TRBJ2-1	CASSTDRGDLFF
TRBV12-5	TRBJ2-3	CASGRSDTQYF
TRBV6-1	TRBJ1-6	CASTKGEGANSPLHF
TRBV6-2/TRBV6-3	TRBJ1-5	CASRRTGNSNQPQHF
TRBV5-6	TRBJ2-1	CASSPGRGYSYNEQFF
TRBV5-1	TRBJ1-1	CASSLTTVPNTEAFF
TRBV6-5	TRBJ2-7	CASSPNLGLEQYF
TRBV5-1	TRBJ2-1	CASTRGGRNEQFF
TRBV12-3/TRBV12-4	TRBJ2-2	CASTASLGQGSGELFF
TRBV12-3/TRBV12-4	TRBJ2-7	CASSFPGQGGSDQYF
TRBV7-2	TRBJ2-1	CASSPIGPSGGPHNEQFF
TRBV12-3/TRBV12-4	TRBJ1-6	CASSPQSSYNSPLHF
TRBV5-1	TRBJ1-2	CASSRGQIYGYTF
TRBV2	TRBJ2-4	CASSRNWALAKNIQYF
TRBV11-2	TRBJ1-6	CASSDEGRQYSYNSPLHF
TRBV5-1	TRBJ1-2	CASSPDGTEAYGYTF
TRBV24-1	TRBJ2-7	CATSDPRGRTGEQYF
TRBV5-1	TRBJ1-3	CASSQGTAGNTIYF
TRBV5-1	TRBJ2-2	CASSLREVANTGELFF
TRBV6-5	TRBJ2-7	CASSYSSPTSYEQYF
TRBV16	TRBJ1-1	CASSIGQGGEAFF
TRBV20-1	TRBJ1-6	CSARDFTGGVSPLHF